This T cell receptor (beta chain) comes out of a study of vaccination and CD4 T cells after COVID-19. Study at large: Recovered patients in the cohort numbered six men and four women, two of them Hispanic.

The Oncomine TCR Beta short-read assay sequenced DNA from cultured CD4+ T cells. MiXCR was run by TCRdb on the PCR reads, yielding one entry per CDR3 protein. The sample contains 12,000 or so distinct CDR3 sequences, around 50% of which appear only once. This clonotype was seen more than once but under ten times. Antigen unknown. J gave up 4 bases and V 3 bases, and 5 bases lay outside the gene matches. The CDR3 runs to 17 residues. From germline, CDR1 is MNHEY and CDR2 SMNVEV (reference sequence). Treatment here: 10-day PBMC culture with coronavirus spike peptide pools or control peptides (ViraFEST assay). Findings and caveats of the study: Relatively few convalescent patients and no early post-infection timepoints were analyzed.

The origin of this receptor is a human donor who had recovered from COVID-19. The chain couples TRBV27 to TRBJ2-2; 13 bases map to TRBD2. The material sequenced was CD4+ T cells from blood, cultured in vitro. CDR3 sequence reads: CASSFRLAGGGTGELFF. CDR3 nucleotide sequence: TGTGCCAGCAGTTTTAGACTAGCGGGAGGAGGCACCGGGGAGCTGTTTTTT.